This T cell receptor (beta chain) appears in the sequencing data of a study of blood T cell repertoires in COVID-19. Study overall: From T cells, B-cell-depleted T cells, or PBMCs came the material, which was cDNA or gDNA.

Authors' analysis steps: Estimated nucleated cell counts came from reference gene primer amplification. This table comes from immunoSEQ multiplex PCR, and its TCRdb copy is limited to in-frame clones, with some not included. V and J calls and clone size come straight from that table; D and trimming were deduced from the DNA. The data contain some 150,000 clones, 65% to 90% of them singletons. V lost 8 bases, J lost 7 bases, and 18 bases lay in between. The germline V gene has CDR1 SEHNR and CDR2 FQNEAQ (reference sequence). There are 14 residues in the CDR3. The chain employs TRBV7-9 and TRBJ2-1, with TRBD2 as a possible D gene (7 bases). The sample was peripheral blood. The source is a woman between 55 and 75 years old with active or convalescent COVID-19. The CDR3, as DNA: TGTGCCAGCTGGGTAGGGGGAGGGGGGAATGAGCAGTTCTTC. Protein product: CASWVGGGGNEQFF.